The 11 T cell receptor beta chains reported below all come from one sample, sequenced in a study of shared clonotypes between healthy human individuals. Libraries were prepared by immunoSEQ multiplex PCR; TCRdb keeps only in-frame clonotypes and omits some of them. The sample lists around 370,000 clones, 96% occurring once. The material sequenced was memory CD8+ T cells sorted from blood. As to subset: CD45RO+ cells pooled with CCR7-negative TemRA cells. Every receptor here comes from a man aged 30 to 39 in good health.

The chain employs TRBV7-9 and TRBJ2-3, with TRBD1 matching 11 bases. CDR1 and CDR2 from the germline V gene are SEHNR and FQNEAQ (reference sequence). The CDR3 spans 17 residues. Germline trimming cut 5 bases from V and 3 bases from J; bases unmatched to any gene: 10. The CDR3 sequence is CASSPRDRGSLTDTQYF. In nucleotides, the CDR3 is TGTGCCAGCAGCCCCAGGGACAGGGGGTCTTTGACAGATACGCAGTATTTT. Based on the CDR3 plus reference TRBV7-9 and TRBJ2-3, the full variable domain is DTGVSQNPRHKITKRGQNVTFRCDPISEHNRLYWYRQTLGQGPEFLTYFQNEAQLEKSRLLSDRFSAERPKGSFSTLEIQRTEQGDSAMYLCASSPRDRGSLTDTQYFGPGTRLTVL.

The rearrangement joins TRBV20-1 to TRBJ2-7; D may be TRBD1 (5 bases). Germline lookup yields CDR1 DFQATT and CDR2 SNEGSKA (reference sequence). The CDR3 is made up of 11 amino acids. V lost 1 base and J 6 bases, leaving 7 bases between the germline ends. CDR3 sequence reads: CSARVGVEQYF. The CDR3, as DNA: TGCAGTGCTAGAGTAGGGGTCGAGCAGTACTTC.

The V and J genes are TRBV30 and TRBJ2-3; D unclear. Germline CDR1 reads GTSNPN; CDR2 reads SVGIG (reference sequence). The germline V and J ends were trimmed by 0 bases and 5 bases, with 6 bases remaining between them. This CDR3 spans 12 amino acids. CDR3 nucleotides: TGTGCCTGGAGTGTATCCGGAGATACGCAGTATTTT. Translating gives CAWSVSGDTQYF.

In DNA, the CDR3 is TGTGCCAGTAGTATCTTTGGGGGACTCATTAACATTCAGTACTTC. This codes for CASSIFGGLINIQYF. The rearrangement links TRBV19 to TRBJ2-4; D might be TRBD2 (6 bases). The CDR3 loop spans 15 amino acids. V lost 3 bases, J lost 7 bases, and 16 bases lay in between. Per the germline V gene, CDR1 is LNHDA and CDR2 is SQIVND (reference sequence).

This chain joins TRBV6-1 and TRBJ2-4; 8 bases match TRBD1. This CDR3 spans 14 amino acids. CDR1 is MNHNS, CDR2 SASEGT, per germline. Trimming took 8 bases from V and 2 from J; bases not matched to a gene: 5. CDR3 loop: CASQQGGPKNIQYF. CDR3 bases: TGTGCCAGCCAACAGGGGGGCCCCAAAAACATTCAGTACTTC.

This clone showed up just once. V gene TRBV19 combines with J gene TRBJ2-3; D unresolved. V lost 5 bases and J 4 bases, leaving 4 bases between the germline ends. The CDR3 totals 11 residues. CDR1 LNHDA and CDR2 SQIVND come from the germline V gene (reference sequence). In nucleotides, the CDR3 is TGTGCCAGTAGTCAGTCAGATACGCAGTATTTT. As protein: CASSQSDTQYF.

The chain has TRBV28 and TRBJ2-7; D tentatively fits TRBD1 or TRBD2 (5 bases each). CDR3 length equals 15 residues. Trimming cost V 7 bases and J 2 bases, with 18 bases left between them. Germline assignment: CDR1 MDHEN and CDR2 SYDVKM. The CDR3, as DNA: TGTGCCAGCATTGCCGGGACCCACCCCGCCTACGAGCAGTACTTC. This translates into CASIAGTHPAYEQYF.

The chain carries TRBV5-1 and TRBJ2-7; D is unclear. CDR1 SGHRS and CDR2 YFSETQ come from the germline V gene. The CDR3 loop spans 15 amino acids. Trimming took off 4 bases at V and 2 bases at J, with 16 bases between the two ends. CDR3 sequence: CASSLPRADAYEQYF. The CDR3 DNA reads as TGCGCCAGCAGCCTCCCAAGGGCCGACGCCTACGAGCAGTACTTC.

CDR3 loop: CASSSRDRGPNEQFF. DNA for the CDR3: TGTGCCAGCAGCTCCCGGGACAGGGGACCCAATGAGCAGTTCTTC. V gene TRBV7-9 combines with J gene TRBJ2-1, with 10 positions matching TRBD1. This CDR3 comprises 15 residues. Trimming removed 4 bases from V and 6 bases from J; junction bases left unmatched: 6. CDR1 and CDR2 (germline): SEHNR, FQNEAQ (reference sequence).

On this clone itself: The same CDR3 also results from other DNA sequences found in this sample. The gene calls are TRBV5-1 and TRBJ1-1, with no clear D. Deletions cut 5 bases from V and 2 bases from J, with 4 bases between. The CDR3 length is 11 residues. Germline CDR1 reads SGHRS; CDR2 reads YFSETQ. The CDR3 protein is CASRANTEAFF. The CDR3 coding sequence is TGCGCCAGCAGAGCAAACACTGAAGCTTTCTTT.

The gene calls are TRBV6-1 and TRBJ2-1; 11 bases match TRBD2. V lost 7 bases to trimming and J lost 4 bases; unmatched junction nucleotides: 6. Germline CDR1 reads MNHNS; CDR2 reads SASEGT. The CDR3 consists of 15 residues. CDR3 loop: CASNLAGGPYNEQFF. In DNA, the CDR3 is TGTGCCAGCAATTTAGCGGGAGGGCCTTACAATGAGCAGTTCTTC.